This record covers a single TCR beta chain. This specimen comes from a study of shared clonotypes between healthy human individuals. Produced via immunoSEQ multiplex PCR; TCRdb's table is partial and in-frame only. The sample lists more than 1.2 million clones, 98% to 99% occurring once. The germline V and J ends were trimmed by 0 bases and 7 bases, with 9 bases remaining between them. CDR1 MNHNY and CDR2 SVGAGI come from the germline V gene (reference sequence). The length of the CDR3 is 13 residues. The sample consisted of naive CD4+ T cells sorted from blood. Stated subset: CD45RA+ positively selected. The genes are TRBV6-6 and TRBJ1-1; no reliable D call. This TCR was sampled from a man in his thirties or forties in good health. CDR3 sequence reads: CASSYSIPGEAFF. The CDR3 DNA sequence: TGTGCCAGCAGTTACTCGATCCCCGGTGAAGCTTTCTTT.